The 13 T cell receptor beta chains below all came from one sample that was sequenced in a study of T-cell memory formation after mild COVID-19. MiXCR, applied by TCRdb to the 5' RACE reads, yields one record per CDR3 protein. This table holds fewer than 150,000 distinct CDR3 sequences, 11% to 15% found once. The sequencing sample was made of PBMCs or a T cell subset sorted from them (not recorded which). The receptors stem from an adult woman who had mild COVID-19 (a few samples of this study predate the infection). Cell type and time point are not known.

This clonotype was counted a few times. This chain uses TRBV6-2 or TRBV6-3 with TRBJ2-5, with 7 positions matching TRBD1. The ends lost 6 bases at V and 4 bases at J; junction bases unmatched: 5. Germline assignment: CDR1 MNHEY and CDR2 SVGEGT. The CDR3 runs to 13 residues. CDR3 DNA: TGTGCCAGCAGCCGTCGGACAGGAGAGACCCAGTACTTC. This sequence encodes CASSRRTGETQYF.

This chain joins TRBV12-3 or TRBV12-4 and TRBJ1-3; D is uncertain. V lost 1 base and J lost 0, with 7 bases in between. The CDR3 is 15 residues long. The CDR3 bases are TGTGCCAGCAGTTTAGAAGTGGTCTCTGGAAACACCATATATTTT. Encoded protein: CASSLEVVSGNTIYF.

The V gene is TRBV5-1, the J gene TRBJ2-7; TRBD1 aligns across 7 bases. V lost 6 bases and J lost 5; bases outside the gene matches: 8. This CDR3 spans 13 amino acids. CDR1 and CDR2 (germline): SGHRS, YFSETQ. CDR3 region: CASKQGKGNEQYF. The CDR3 nucleotides read TGCGCCAGCAAACAGGGGAAGGGAAACGAGCAGTACTTC.

The V and J genes are TRBV7-9 and TRBJ2-1; 11 bases agree with TRBD2. Germline V gene sequence: CDR1 SEHNR, CDR2 FQNEAQ (reference sequence). The length of the CDR3 is 16 residues. The ends lost 1 base at V and 7 bases at J; junction bases unmatched: 6. CDR3 region: CASSLGPGTSGNEQFF. DNA for the CDR3: TGTGCCAGCAGCTTAGGGCCCGGGACTAGCGGTAATGAGCAGTTCTTC.

This clonotype has ten or more counts. The CDR3 coding sequence is TGCAGTGCTAGCTACGAGCAGTACTTC. Its translation is CSASYEQYF. This chain links TRBV20-1 with TRBJ2-7; the D is unclear. The CDR3 runs to 9 residues. Trimming stripped 3 bases from V and 3 bases from J, with 0 bases between. Germline V gene data show CDR1 as DFQATT and CDR2 as SNEGSKA (reference sequence).

The chain uses TRBV29-1 and TRBJ2-7; D might be TRBD1 or TRBD2, each matching 5 bases. The V gene's germline CDR1 is SQVTM and CDR2 ANQGSEA. The CDR3 sequence is 12 residues long. V was clipped by 6 bases and J by 4 bases, with 13 bases between them. CDR3 residues: CSVRDRGYEQYF. In DNA, the CDR3 is TGCAGCGTGAGGGACCGAGGATACGAGCAGTACTTC.

The V and J genes are TRBV6-2 or TRBV6-3 and TRBJ2-7; D uncertain. V lost 8 bases to trimming and J lost 4 bases, with 15 bases between them. The germline CDR1 and CDR2 sequences are MNHEY and SVGEGT. CDR3 size: 13 residues. CDR3 in amino acids: CASSPTPRYEQYF. The CDR3 DNA reads TGTGCCAGCTCCCCGACCCCGAGATACGAGCAGTACTTC.

The rearrangement joins TRBV20-1 to TRBJ2-7; D gene uncertain. The ends were cut back, 0 bases at V and 2 bases at J, with 8 bases in the middle. Germline lookup yields CDR1 DFQATT and CDR2 SNEGSKA (reference sequence). The CDR3 covers 13 residues. The chain's CDR3 is CSAREGPPYEQYF. The CDR3 DNA is TGCAGTGCTAGAGAGGGCCCACCCTACGAGCAGTACTTC.

Only a few counts were recorded for this clonotype. V and J are TRBV7-6 and TRBJ2-3, with TRBD2 matching over 15 bases. Germline V lookup: CDR1 SGHVS, CDR2 FNYEAQ. J gave up 2 bases and V 5 bases, and 11 bases lay outside the gene matches. This CDR3 has 19 residues. The CDR3 spells CASSPGRTSGGANTDTQYF. CDR3 coding DNA: TGTGCCAGCAGCCCCGGTCGGACTAGCGGGGGGGCTAACACAGATACGCAGTATTTT.

This clonotype was counted between two and nine times. The chain has TRBV12-3 or TRBV12-4 and TRBJ1-1, with TRBD1 as a possible D gene (5 bases). The V and J ends lost 5 bases and 4 bases respectively, with 14 bases between them. This CDR3 region has 14 residues. CDR3 loop: CASSPPGGGTEAFF. The CDR3 nucleotides read TGTGCCAGCAGTCCACCCGGGGGGGGCACTGAAGCTTTCTTT.

The chain couples TRBV2 to TRBJ2-1; 7 positions match TRBD1. The germline V gene has CDR1 SNHLY and CDR2 FYNNEI. This CDR3 contains 14 residues. V lost 6 bases and J lost 0; bases outside the gene matches: 2. CDR3 amino acids: CASRRDSSYNEQFF. The DNA of the CDR3 is TGTGCCAGCAGGAGGGACAGCTCCTACAATGAGCAGTTCTTC.

The chain combines TRBV7-8 with TRBJ1-4; 7 positions match TRBD1. Trimming removed 3 bases from V and 5 bases from J; junction bases left unmatched: 6. This CDR3 contains 15 residues. In germline, CDR1 is SGHVS, CDR2 FQNEAQ. For the CDR3, the DNA is TGTGCCAGCAGCTTCAGGGGGGGCAGAAATGAAAAACTGTTTTTT. Encoded protein: CASSFRGGRNEKLFF.

The chain links TRBV7-9 to TRBJ2-1; no clear D. Deletions cut 1 base from V and 2 bases from J, with 9 bases between. This CDR3 spans 15 amino acids. Germline CDR1 reads SEHNR; CDR2 reads FQNEAQ (reference sequence). The CDR3 sequence: CASSLVAGAYNEQFF. The CDR3 coding sequence is TGTGCCAGCAGCTTAGTCGCAGGAGCCTACAATGAGCAGTTCTTC.